Given below is one T cell receptor (beta chain) in context. Its cognate antigen has yet to be identified. Base-call qualities are not available, and no considerably larger clone is one nucleotide away. The data were taken from a study of T cell responses to AZD1222 COVID-19 vaccine (dated by TCRdb to the early 2020s). Some background on the complete study: Because spike-specific TCR depth and breadth did not differ between the two schedules, AZD1222 recipients who got a second dose at roughly 4 weeks were pooled with those who got a second dose at roughly 12 weeks. A total of 233 trial participants underwent TCR sequencing, of whom 207 received two doses of AZD1222 and about 25 received two doses of the MenACWY control vaccine. Trial participants were enrolled by age into subgroups of 18-55, 56-69 and 70-plus years, and roughly 150, 30 and 60 TCR-sequenced participants, respectively, were included in these subgroups.

From its cysteine to its phenylalanine, the CDR3 spans 15 amino acids. Only the CDR3 DNA is retained, 45 bases long and in frame from the first base. According to the germline V gene, CDR1 reads SGDLS and CDR2 reads YYNGEE. V loses 4 bases of germline sequence and J loses 1 base, and the interval between the two ends is 12 bases. The CDR3 regions of human TCRbeta chains were analyzed by immunosequencing. The paper's data handling went like this. TCRs in the repertoires were compared against a reference library of SARS-CoV-2-specific TCRs that had been generated with the MIRA antigen-specificity platform. Breadth meant the fraction of unique TCRs that were SARS-CoV-2-associated, whereas depth meant the fraction of total T cells that were SARS-CoV-2-associated. Using the MIRA data, each spike-specific TCR was assigned both to the spike region to which the TCR was reactive and to a CD4 or CD8 class. Log10-transformed breadth and depth values were compared by one-way ANOVA with Sidak's multiple comparisons tests. The table was pulled from immuneACCESS by TCRdb, which kept in-frame rearrangements only. Such tables lose some clones; where checked, under half of the loss comes from unresolved V genes, and the rest has no known cause. V, J and clone size derive from that table, while D and trimming were established from the DNA sequence. This sample holds around 100,000 clones; 90% were observed only once. The top ten clones comprise more than 4.5% of the sample.

Overall study outcomes, separate from this receptor: Reportedly, close to half of the unique spike-specific TCRs recognized epitopes lying outside the regions that are mutated in the B.1.351 and B.1.1.7 variants. Only five to seven AZD1222 recipients were SARS-CoV-2 seropositive at baseline, limiting conclusions about previously exposed vaccinees. Because no samples from the day 14 peak response were available, repertoires could be characterized only after the peak T cell response. Participants were mostly white British, with more females than males. The authors suggested clonal diversity may have been underestimated. Vaccine-associated CD4 TCRs spanned the whole spike protein, with dominant responses in regions 160-218 and 743-854. In the small 56-69-year group, the increase in depth fell short of significance, most likely because of low power. A significant rise in spike-specific TCR breadth and depth was observed after two AZD1222 doses relative to day 0 and relative to MenACWY recipients.

Read against the paper, the sample's time point label means: baseline before first vaccination. Vaccinee samples came from UK trials COV001 and COV002, including a single-blind randomized controlled phase 2/3 trial of AZD1222 (ChAdOx1 nCoV-19) in healthy adults. Trial participant PBMC samples were collected at day 0 and day 28 after the second dose for TCRbeta chain sequencing. This clonotype originated in an adult in good health. The sample here was peripheral blood, taken on day 0 of AZD1222 vaccination. The chain is made from TRBV9 and TRBJ1-3; TRBD1 is perhaps the D gene, given 5 matching bases. In nucleotides, the sequence is TGTGCCAGCAGCCTCGGGGGAGGTTCTGGAAACACCATATATTTT. The translation is CASSLGGGSGNTIYF.